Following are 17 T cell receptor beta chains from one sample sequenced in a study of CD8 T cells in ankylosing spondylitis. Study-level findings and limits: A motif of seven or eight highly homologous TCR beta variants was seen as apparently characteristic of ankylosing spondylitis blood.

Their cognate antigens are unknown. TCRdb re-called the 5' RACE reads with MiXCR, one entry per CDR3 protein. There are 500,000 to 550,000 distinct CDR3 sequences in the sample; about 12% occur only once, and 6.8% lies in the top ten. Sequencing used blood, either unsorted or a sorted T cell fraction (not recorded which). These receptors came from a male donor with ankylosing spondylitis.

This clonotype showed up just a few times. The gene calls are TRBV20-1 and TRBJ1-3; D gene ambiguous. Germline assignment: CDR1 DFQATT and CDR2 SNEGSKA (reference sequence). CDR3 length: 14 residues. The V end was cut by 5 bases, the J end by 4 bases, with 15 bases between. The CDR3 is CSAPHGLGGNTIYF. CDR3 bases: TGCAGTGCTCCCCACGGGTTGGGGGGAAACACCATATATTTT.

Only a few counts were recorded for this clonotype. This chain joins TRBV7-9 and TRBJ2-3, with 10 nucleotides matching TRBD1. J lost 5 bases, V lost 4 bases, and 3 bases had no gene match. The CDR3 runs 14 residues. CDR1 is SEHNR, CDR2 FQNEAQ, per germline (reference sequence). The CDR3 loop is CASSSGTGEDTQYF. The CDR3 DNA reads TGTGCCAGCAGCTCCGGGACAGGGGAAGATACGCAGTATTTT.

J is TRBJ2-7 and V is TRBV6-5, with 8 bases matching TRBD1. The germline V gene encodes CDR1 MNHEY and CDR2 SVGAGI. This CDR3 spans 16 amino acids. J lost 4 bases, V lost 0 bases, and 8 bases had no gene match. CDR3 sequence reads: CASSYSIGQGHYEQYV. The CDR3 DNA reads TGTGCCAGCAGTTACTCGATAGGACAGGGTCATTACGAGCAGTACGTC.

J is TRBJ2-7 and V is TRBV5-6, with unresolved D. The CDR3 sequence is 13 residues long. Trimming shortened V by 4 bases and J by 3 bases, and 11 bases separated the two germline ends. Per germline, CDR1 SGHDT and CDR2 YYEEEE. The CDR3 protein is CASSPELLYEQYV. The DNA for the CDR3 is TGTGCCAGCAGCCCCGAGCTCCTCTACGAGCAGTACGTC.

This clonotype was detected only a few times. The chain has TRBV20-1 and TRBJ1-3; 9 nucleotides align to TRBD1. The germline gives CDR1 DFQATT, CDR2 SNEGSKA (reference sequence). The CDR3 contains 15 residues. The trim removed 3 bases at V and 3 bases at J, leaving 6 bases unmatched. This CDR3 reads CSARVGQGFGNTIYF. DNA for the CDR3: TGCAGTGCTAGGGTGGGACAGGGTTTTGGAAACACCATATATTTT.

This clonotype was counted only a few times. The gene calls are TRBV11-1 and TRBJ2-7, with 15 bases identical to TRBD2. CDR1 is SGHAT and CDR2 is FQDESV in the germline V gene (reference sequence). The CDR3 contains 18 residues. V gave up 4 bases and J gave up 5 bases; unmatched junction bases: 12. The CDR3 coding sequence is TGTGCCAGCAGCTCCAGGACTAGCGGGAGGGCCGGAATCAACGAGCAGTACTTC. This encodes CASSSRTSGRAGINEQYF.

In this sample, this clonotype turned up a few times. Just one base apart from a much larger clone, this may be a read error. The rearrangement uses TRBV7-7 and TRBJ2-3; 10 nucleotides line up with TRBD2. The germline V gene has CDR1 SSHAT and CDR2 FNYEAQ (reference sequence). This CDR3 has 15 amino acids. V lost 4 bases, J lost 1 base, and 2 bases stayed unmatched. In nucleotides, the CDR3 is TGTGCCAGCAGCTACGGGACTAGCGGCACAGATACGCAGTATTTT. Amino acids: CASSYGTSGTDTQYF.

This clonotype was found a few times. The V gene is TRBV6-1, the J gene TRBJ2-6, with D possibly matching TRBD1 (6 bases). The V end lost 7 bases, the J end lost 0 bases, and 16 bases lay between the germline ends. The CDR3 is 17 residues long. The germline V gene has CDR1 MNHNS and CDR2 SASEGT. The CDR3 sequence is CASTTPGQTSGANVLTF. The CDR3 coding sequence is TGTGCCAGCACCACACCGGGACAAACCTCTGGGGCCAACGTCCTGACTTTC.

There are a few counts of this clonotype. The CDR3: CASSNPRGLGTDTQYF. CDR3 nucleotide sequence: TGCGCCAGCAGTAACCCCAGGGGTTTGGGCACAGATACGCAGTATTTT. The genes are TRBV5-1 and TRBJ2-3, with D perhaps matching TRBD1 (6 bases). Trimming left V 5 bases short and J 1 base short, with 17 bases between. The CDR3 length is 16 residues. Germline lookup yields CDR1 SGHRS and CDR2 YFSETQ.

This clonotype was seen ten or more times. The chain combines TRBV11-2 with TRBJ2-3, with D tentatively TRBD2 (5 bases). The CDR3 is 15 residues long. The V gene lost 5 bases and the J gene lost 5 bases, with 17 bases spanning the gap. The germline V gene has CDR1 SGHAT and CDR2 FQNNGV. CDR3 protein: CASSPVASGEDTQYF. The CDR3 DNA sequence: TGTGCCAGCAGCCCCGTGGCCAGCGGAGAAGATACGCAGTATTTT.

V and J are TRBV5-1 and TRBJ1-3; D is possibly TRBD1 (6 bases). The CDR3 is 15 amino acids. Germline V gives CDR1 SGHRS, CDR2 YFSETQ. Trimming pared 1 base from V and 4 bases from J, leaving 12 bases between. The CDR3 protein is CASSLTGLIGNTIYF. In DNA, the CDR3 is TGCGCCAGCAGCTTGACAGGGTTAATAGGAAACACCATATATTTT.

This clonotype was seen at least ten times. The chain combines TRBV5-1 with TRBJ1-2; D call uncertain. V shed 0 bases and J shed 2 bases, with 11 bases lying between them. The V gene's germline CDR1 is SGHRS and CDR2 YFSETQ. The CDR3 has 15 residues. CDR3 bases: TGCGCCAGCAGCTTGGCTGTTCAGCCCAACTATGGCTACACCTTC. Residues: CASSLAVQPNYGYTF.

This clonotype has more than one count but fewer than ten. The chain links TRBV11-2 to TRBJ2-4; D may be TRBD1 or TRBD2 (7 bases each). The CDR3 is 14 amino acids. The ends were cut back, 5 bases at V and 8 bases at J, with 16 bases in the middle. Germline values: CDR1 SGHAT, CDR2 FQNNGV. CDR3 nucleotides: TGTGCCAGCAGCCAGGGGGGGGGTAGATACATTCAGTACTTC. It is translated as CASSQGGGRYIQYF.

In DNA, the CDR3 is TGCAGCGCCACCGTGGGTGTAGGACAGGGGGTCACAGATACGCAGTATTTT. Translated: CSATVGVGQGVTDTQYF. This sequence joins TRBV29-1 and TRBJ2-3, with TRBD1 matching over 10 bases. Germline values: CDR1 SQVTM, CDR2 ANQGSEA. The CDR3 has 17 amino acids. Trimming removed 7 bases from V and 2 bases from J; junction bases left unmatched: 15.

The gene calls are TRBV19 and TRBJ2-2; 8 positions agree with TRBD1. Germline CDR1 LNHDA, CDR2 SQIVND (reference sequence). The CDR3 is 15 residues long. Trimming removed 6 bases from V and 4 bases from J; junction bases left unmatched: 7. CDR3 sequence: CASSPPDRGTGELFF. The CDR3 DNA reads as TGTGCCAGTAGCCCCCCCGACAGGGGCACCGGGGAGCTGTTTTTT.

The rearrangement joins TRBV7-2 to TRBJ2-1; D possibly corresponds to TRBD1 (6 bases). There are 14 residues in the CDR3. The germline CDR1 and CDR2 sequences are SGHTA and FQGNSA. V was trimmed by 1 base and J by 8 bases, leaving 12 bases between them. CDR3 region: CASSLEDSFHEQFF. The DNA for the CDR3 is TGTGCCAGCAGCTTAGAGGACAGTTTCCATGAGCAGTTCTTC.

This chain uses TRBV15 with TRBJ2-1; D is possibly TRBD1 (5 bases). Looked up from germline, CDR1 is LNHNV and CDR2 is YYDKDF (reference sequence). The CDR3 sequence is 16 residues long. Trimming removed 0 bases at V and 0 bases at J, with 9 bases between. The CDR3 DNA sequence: TGTGCCACCAGCAGAGATATCGACAGCTCCTACAATGAGCAGTTCTTC. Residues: CATSRDIDSSYNEQFF. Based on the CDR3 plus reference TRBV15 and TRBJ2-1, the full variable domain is DAMVIQNPRYQVTQFGKPVTLSCSQTLNHNVMYWYQQKSSQAPKLLFHYYDKDFNNEADTPDNFQSRRPNTSFCFLDIRSPGLGDTAMYLCATSRDIDSSYNEQFFGPGTRLTVL.